This T cell receptor (beta chain) originates from a study of response to subunit inactivated influenza vaccine. MiXCR, applied by TCRdb to the RT-PCR reads, yields one record per CDR3 protein. The repertoire holds under 800,000 distinct CDR3 sequences, with roughly 13% as singletons. V lost 0 bases to trimming and J lost 4 bases, with 22 bases between them. This CDR3 has 19 amino acids. Germline V gene sequence: CDR1 MGHRA, CDR2 YSYEKL. The gene calls are TRBV4-1 and TRBJ1-3; D ambiguous. This receptor was obtained from a man aged 50-60 years who received an inactivated influenza vaccine. The sequences come from PBMCs from blood, collected about 14 days before vaccination. In nucleotides, the CDR3 is TGCGCCAGCAGCCAAGATCTAGGCAGATCCCCCTGGTCCGGAAACACCATATATTTT. This encodes CASSQDLGRSPWSGNTIYF.